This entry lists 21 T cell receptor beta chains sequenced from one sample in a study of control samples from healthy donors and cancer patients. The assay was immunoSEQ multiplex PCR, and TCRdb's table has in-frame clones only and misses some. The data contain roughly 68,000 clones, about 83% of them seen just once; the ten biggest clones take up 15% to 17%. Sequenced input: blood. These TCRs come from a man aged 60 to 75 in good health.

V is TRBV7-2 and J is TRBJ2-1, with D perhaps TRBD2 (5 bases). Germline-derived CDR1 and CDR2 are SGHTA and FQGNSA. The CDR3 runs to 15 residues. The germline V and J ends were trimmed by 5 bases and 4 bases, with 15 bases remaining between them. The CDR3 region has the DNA TGTGCCAGCAGCCCGGACTTATGGAGATACAATGAGCAGTTCTTC. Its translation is CASSPDLWRYNEQFF.

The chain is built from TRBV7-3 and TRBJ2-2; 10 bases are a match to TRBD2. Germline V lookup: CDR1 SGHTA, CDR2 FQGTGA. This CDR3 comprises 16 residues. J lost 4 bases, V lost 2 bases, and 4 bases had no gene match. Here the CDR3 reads CASSLQLAGATGELFF. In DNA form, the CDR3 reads TGTGCCAGCAGCTTACAGCTAGCGGGAGCCACCGGGGAGCTGTTTTTT.

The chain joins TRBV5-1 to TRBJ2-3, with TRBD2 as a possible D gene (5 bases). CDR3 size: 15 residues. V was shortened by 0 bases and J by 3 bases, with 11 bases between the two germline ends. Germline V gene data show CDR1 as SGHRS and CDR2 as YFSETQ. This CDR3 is CASSLDGDKTDTQYF. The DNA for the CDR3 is TGCGCCAGCAGCTTGGACGGGGATAAGACAGATACGCAGTATTTT.

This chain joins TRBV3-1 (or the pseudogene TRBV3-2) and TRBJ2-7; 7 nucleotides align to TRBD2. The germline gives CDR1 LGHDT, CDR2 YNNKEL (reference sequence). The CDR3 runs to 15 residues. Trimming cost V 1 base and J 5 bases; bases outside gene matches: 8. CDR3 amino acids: CASSQALAGVHEQYF. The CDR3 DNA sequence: TGTGCCAGCAGCCAAGCTCTGGCGGGAGTCCACGAGCAGTACTTC.

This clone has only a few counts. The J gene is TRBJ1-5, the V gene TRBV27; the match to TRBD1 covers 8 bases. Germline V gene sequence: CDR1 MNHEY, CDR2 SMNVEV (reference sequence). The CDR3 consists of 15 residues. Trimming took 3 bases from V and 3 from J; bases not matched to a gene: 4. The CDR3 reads CASSLTGVANQPQHF. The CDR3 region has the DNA TGTGCCAGCAGTTTGACAGGGGTGGCCAATCAGCCCCAGCATTTT.

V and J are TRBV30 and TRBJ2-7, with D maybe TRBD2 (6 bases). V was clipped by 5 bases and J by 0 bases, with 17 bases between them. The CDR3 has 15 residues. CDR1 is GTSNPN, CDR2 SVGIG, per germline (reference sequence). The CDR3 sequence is CAWGGRRGASYEQYF. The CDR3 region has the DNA TGTGCCTGGGGGGGGAGGCGGGGTGCCTCCTACGAGCAGTACTTC.

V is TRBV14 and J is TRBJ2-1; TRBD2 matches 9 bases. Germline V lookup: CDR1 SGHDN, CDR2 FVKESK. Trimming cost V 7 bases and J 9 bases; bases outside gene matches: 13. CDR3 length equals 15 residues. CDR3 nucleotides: TGTGCCAGCACCGGGAGCGGGACGCGGGGGGGTGAGCAGTTCTTC. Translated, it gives CASTGSGTRGGEQFF.

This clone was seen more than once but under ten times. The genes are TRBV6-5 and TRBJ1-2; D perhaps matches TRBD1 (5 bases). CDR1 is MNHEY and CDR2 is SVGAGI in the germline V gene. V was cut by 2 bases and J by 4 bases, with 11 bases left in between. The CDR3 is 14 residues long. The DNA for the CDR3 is TGTGCCAGCAGTTACGGGGCAGGATCCTATGGCTACACCTTC. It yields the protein CASSYGAGSYGYTF.

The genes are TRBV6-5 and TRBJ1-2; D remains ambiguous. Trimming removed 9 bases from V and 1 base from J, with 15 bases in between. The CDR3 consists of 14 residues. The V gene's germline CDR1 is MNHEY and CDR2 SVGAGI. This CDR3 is CASRTNLINYGYTF. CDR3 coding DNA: TGTGCCAGTCGAACCAACCTAATTAACTATGGCTACACCTTC.

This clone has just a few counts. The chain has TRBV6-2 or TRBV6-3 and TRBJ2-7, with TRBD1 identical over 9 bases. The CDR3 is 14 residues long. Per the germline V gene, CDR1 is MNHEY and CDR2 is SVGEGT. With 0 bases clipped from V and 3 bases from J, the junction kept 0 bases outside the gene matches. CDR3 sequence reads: CASSYSTGGYEQYF. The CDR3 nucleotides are TGTGCCAGCAGTTACTCGACAGGGGGCTACGAGCAGTACTTC.

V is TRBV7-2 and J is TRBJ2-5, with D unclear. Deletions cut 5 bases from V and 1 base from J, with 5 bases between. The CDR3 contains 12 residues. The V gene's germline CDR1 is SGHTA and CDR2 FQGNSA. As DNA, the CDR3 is TGTGCCAGCAGCCGCCTCCAAGAGACCCAGTACTTC. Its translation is CASSRLQETQYF.

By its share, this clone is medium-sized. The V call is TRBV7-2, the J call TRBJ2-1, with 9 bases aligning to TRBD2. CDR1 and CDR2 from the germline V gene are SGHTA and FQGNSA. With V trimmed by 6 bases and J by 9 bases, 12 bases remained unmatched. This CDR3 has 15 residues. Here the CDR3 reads CASSSVAGGPLEQFF. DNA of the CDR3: TGTGCCAGCAGTTCCGTGGCGGGAGGGCCCCTTGAGCAGTTCTTC.

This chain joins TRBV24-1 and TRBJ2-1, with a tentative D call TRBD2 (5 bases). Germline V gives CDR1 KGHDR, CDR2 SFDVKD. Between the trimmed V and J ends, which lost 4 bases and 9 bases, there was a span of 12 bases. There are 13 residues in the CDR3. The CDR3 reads CATSELTTLEQFF. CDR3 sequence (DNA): TGTGCCACCAGTGAACTGACTACACTTGAGCAGTTCTTC.

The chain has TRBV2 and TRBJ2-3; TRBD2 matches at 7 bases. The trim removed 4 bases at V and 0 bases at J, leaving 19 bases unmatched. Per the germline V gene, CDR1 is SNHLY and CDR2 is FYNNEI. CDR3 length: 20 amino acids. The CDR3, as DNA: TGTGCCAGCAGTGGCGAGGGCGGGAGAGGATCTTTTTTTAGCACAGATACGCAGTATTTT. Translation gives CASSGEGGRGSFFSTDTQYF.

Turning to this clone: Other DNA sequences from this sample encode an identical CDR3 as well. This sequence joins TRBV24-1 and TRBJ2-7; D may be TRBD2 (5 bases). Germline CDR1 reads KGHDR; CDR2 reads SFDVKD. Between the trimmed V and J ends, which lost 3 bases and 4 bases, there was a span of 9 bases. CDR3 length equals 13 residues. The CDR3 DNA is TGTGCCACCAGTGATGGCGGAGGTTACGAGCAGTACTTC. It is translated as CATSDGGGYEQYF.

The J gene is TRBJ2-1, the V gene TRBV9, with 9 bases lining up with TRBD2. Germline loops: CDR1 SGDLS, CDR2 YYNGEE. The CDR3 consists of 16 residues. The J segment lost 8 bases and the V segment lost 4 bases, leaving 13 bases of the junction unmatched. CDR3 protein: CASSPQAASGNYEQFF. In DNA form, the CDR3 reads TGTGCCAGCAGCCCACAGGCTGCTAGCGGGAATTATGAGCAGTTCTTC. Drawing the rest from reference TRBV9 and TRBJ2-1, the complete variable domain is DSGVTQTPKHLITATGQRVTLRCSPRSGDLSVYWYQQSLDQGLQFLIQYYNGEERAKGNILERFSAQQFPDLHSELNLSSLELGDSALYFCASSPQAASGNYEQFFGPGTRLTVL.

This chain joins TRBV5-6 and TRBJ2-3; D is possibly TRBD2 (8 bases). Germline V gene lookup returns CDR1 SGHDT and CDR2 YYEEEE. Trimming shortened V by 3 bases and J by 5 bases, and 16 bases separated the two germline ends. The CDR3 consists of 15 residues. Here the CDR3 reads CASSSGGQGEDTQYF. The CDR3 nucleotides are TGTGCCAGCAGCTCGGGAGGGCAGGGGGAAGATACGCAGTATTTT. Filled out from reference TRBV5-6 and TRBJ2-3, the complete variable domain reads DAGVTQSPTHLIKTRGQQVTLRCSPKSGHDTVSWYQQALGQGPQFIFQYYEEEERQRGNFPDRFSGHQFPNYSSELNVNALLLGDSALYLCASSSGGQGEDTQYFGPGTRLTVL.

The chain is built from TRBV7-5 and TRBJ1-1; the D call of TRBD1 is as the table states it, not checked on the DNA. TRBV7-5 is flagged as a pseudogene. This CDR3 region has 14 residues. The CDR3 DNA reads TGTGCCAGAAGCCTAAGACAGATTTCCACTGAAGCTTTCTTT. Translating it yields CARSLRQISTEAFF.

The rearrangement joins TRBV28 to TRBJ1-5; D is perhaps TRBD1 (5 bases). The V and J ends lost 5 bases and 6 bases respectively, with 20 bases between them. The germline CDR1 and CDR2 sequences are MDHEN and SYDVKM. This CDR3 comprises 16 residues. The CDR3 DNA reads TGTGCCAGCAGTACCTGGGGGAGGGAAGGTGCTCAGCCCCAGCATTTT. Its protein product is CASSTWGREGAQPQHF.

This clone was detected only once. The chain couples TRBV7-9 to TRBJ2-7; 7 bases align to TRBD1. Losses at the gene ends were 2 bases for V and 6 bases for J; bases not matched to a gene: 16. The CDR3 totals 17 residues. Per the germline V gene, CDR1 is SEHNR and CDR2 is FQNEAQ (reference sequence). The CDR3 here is CASSLSVGRQGGGEQYF. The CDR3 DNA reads TGTGCCAGCAGCTTATCTGTCGGCCGACAGGGCGGAGGCGAGCAGTACTTC.

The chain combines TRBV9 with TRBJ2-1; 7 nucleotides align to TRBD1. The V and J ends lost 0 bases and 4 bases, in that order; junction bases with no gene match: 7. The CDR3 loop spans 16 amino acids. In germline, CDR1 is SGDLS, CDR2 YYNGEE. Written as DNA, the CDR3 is TGTGCCAGCAGCGTAGAGGGCAGGGGGACATACAATGAGCAGTTCTTC. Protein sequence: CASSVEGRGTYNEQFF.